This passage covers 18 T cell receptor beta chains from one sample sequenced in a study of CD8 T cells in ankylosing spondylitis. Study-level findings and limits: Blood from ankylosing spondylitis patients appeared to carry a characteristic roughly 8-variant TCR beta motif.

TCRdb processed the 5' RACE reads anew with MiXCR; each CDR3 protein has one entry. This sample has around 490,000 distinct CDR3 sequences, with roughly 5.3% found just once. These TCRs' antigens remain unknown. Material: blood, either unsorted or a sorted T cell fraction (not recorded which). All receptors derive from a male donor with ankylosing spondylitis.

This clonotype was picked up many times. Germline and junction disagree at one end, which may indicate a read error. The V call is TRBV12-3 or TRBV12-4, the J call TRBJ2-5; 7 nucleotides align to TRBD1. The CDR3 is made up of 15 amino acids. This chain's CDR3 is CASSLGQGPQVTQYF. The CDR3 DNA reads TGTGCCAGCAGTTTAGGACAGGGCCCTCAAGTGACCCAGTACTTC.

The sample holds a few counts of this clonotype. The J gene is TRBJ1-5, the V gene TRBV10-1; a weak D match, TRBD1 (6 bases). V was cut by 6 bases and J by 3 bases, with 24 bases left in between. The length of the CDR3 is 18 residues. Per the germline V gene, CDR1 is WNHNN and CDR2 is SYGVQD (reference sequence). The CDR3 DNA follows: TGCGCCAGCAGCATGATTAGTGGGGTGGGGGGCGTCAATCAGCCCCAGCATTTT. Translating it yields CASSMISGVGGVNQPQHF.

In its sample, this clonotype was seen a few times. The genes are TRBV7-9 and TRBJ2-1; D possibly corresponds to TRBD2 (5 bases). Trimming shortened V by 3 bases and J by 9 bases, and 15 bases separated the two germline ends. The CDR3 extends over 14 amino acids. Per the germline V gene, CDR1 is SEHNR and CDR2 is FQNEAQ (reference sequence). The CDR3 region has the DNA TGTGCCAGCAGCTTTTCCGCTAGCTCGAGTGAGCAGTTCTTC. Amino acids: CASSFSASSSEQFF.

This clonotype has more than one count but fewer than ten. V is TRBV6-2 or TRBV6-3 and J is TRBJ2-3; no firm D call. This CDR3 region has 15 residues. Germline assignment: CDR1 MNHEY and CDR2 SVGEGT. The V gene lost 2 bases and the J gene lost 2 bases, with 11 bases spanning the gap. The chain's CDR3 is CASSYGDILTDTQYF. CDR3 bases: TGTGCCAGCAGTTACGGCGATATACTCACAGATACGCAGTATTTT.

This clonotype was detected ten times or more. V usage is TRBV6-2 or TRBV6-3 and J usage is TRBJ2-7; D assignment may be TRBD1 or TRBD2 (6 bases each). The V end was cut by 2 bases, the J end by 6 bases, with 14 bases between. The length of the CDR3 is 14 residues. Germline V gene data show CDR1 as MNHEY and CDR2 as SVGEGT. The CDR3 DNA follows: TGTGCCAGCAGTTACCACGGGGGCGAGGGCGAGCAGTACTTC. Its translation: CASSYHGGEGEQYF.

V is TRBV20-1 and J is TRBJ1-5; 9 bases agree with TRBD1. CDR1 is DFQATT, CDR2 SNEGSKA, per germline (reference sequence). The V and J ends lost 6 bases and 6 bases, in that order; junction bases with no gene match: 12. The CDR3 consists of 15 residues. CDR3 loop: CSAVNLTGGSQPQHF. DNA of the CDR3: TGCAGTGCCGTAAACCTAACAGGGGGCAGTCAGCCCCAGCATTTT.

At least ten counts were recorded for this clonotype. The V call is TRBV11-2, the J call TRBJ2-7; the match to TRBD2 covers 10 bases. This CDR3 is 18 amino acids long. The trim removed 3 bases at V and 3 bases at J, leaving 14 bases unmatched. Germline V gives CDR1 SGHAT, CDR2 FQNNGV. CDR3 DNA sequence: TGTGCCAGCAGCTTGTCTAGCGGGAGCGCTCTCCCGGGCTACGAGCAGTACTTC. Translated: CASSLSSGSALPGYEQYF.

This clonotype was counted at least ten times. The CDR3, as DNA: TGTGCCAGCAGCCATTGGGGACAGGGCCGGGGTCAGCCCCAGCATTTT. Translating it yields CASSHWGQGRGQPQHF. The chain employs TRBV5-6 and TRBJ1-5; 9 nucleotides match TRBD1. This CDR3 is 16 amino acids long. Germline CDR1 is SGHDT and CDR2 is YYEEEE. V lost 4 bases to trimming and J lost 6 bases; unmatched junction nucleotides: 11.

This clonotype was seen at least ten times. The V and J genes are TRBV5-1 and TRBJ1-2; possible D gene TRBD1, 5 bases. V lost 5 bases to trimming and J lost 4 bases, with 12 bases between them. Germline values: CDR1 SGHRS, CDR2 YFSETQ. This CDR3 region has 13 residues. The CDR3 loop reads CASRARGAYGYTF. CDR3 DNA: TGCGCCAGCAGAGCCCGCGGGGCCTATGGCTACACCTTC.

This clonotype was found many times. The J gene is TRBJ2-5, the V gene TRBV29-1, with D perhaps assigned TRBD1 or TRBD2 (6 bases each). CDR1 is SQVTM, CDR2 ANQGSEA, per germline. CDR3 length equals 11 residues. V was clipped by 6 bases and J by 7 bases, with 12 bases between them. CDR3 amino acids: CSVRQEGTQYF. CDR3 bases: TGCAGCGTACGACAGGAGGGGACCCAGTACTTC.

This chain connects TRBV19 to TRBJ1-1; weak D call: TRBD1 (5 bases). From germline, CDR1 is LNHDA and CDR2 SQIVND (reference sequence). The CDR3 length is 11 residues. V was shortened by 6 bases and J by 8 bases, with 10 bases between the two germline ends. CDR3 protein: CASSQDSEAFF. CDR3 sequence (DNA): TGTGCCAGTAGCCAAGACAGCGAAGCTTTCTTT.

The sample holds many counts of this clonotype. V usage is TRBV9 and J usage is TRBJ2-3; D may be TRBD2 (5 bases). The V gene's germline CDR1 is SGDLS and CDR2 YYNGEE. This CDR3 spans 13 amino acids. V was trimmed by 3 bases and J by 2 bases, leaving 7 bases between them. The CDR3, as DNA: TGTGCCAGCAGCGGGGAGTACACAGATACGCAGTATTTT. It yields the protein CASSGEYTDTQYF.

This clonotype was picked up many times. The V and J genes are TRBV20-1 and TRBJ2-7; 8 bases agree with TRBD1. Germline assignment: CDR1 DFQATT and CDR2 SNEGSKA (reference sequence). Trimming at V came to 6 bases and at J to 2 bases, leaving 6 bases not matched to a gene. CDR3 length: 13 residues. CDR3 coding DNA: TGCAGTGCCCTGGACAGGGAACCCTACGAGCAGTACTTC. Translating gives CSALDREPYEQYF.

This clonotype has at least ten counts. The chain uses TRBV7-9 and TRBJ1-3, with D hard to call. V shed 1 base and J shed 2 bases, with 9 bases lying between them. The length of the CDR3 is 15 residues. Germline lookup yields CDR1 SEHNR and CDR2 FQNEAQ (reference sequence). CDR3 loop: CASSLVSGAGNTIYF. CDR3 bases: TGTGCCAGCAGCTTAGTGTCGGGAGCTGGAAACACCATATATTTT.

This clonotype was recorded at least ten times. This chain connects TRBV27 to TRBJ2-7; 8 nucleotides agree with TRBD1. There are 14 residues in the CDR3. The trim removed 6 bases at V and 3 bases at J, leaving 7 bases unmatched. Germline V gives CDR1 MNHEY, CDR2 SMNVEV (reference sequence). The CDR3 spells CASSKDRVGYEQYF. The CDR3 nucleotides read TGTGCCAGCAGCAAGGACAGGGTTGGCTACGAGCAGTACTTC.

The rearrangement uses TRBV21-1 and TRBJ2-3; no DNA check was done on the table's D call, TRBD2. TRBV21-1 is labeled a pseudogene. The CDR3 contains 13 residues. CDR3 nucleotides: TGTGCCACAGCGGGAGGGAACACAGATACGCAGTATTTT. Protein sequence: CATAGGNTDTQYF.

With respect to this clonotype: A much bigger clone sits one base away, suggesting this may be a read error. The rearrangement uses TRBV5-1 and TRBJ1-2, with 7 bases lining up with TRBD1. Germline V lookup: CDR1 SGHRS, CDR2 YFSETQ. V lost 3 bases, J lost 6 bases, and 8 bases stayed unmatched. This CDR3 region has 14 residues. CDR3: CASSSRPGGDGYTF. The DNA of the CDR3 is TGCGCCAGCAGCTCGAGGCCAGGGGGAGATGGCTACACCTTC.

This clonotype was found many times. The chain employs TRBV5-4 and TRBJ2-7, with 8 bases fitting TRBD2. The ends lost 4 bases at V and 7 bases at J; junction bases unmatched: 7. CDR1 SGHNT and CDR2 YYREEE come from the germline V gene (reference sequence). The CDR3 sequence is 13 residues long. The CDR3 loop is CASSLGLAGEQYF. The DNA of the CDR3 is TGTGCCAGCAGCCTTGGACTAGCTGGAGAGCAGTACTTC. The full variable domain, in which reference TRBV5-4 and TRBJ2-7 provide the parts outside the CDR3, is ETGVTQSPTHLIKTRGQQVTLRCSSQSGHNTVSWYQQALGQGPQFIFQYYREEENGRGNFPPRFSGLQFPNYSSELNVNALELDDSALYLCASSLGLAGEQYFGPGTRLTVT.